This T cell receptor (beta chain) was captured by sequencing in a study of cytomegalovirus exposure and HLA in healthy donors. Study-level results: In a later analysis, a missense DCLRE1C variant was linked to TCR beta V- and J-gene trimming. According to the study, 150 to 200 TCR beta chains were cytomegalovirus-associated.

This clone was seen more than once but under ten times. What it binds is unknown. Both 60 Vbeta primers and 13 Jbeta primers went into the PCR. Sequencing used immunoSEQ multiplex PCR; TCRdb keeps in-frame clones, though not all of them. The sample consists of tens of thousands of clones, approximately 60% of them appearing once. V was trimmed by 5 bases and J by 0 bases, leaving 10 bases between them. CDR1 is MDHEN, CDR2 SYDVKM, per germline. The CDR3 loop spans 14 amino acids. This receptor was identified in a woman aged 50 to 60 in good health and CMV-seropositive. The chain joins TRBV28 to TRBJ1-2; D possibly corresponds to TRBD1 (5 bases). What was sequenced was PBMCs. CDR3 in DNA: TGTGCCAGCAGTCGACAGAGAACTAACTATGGCTACACCTTC. It specifies CASSRQRTNYGYTF.